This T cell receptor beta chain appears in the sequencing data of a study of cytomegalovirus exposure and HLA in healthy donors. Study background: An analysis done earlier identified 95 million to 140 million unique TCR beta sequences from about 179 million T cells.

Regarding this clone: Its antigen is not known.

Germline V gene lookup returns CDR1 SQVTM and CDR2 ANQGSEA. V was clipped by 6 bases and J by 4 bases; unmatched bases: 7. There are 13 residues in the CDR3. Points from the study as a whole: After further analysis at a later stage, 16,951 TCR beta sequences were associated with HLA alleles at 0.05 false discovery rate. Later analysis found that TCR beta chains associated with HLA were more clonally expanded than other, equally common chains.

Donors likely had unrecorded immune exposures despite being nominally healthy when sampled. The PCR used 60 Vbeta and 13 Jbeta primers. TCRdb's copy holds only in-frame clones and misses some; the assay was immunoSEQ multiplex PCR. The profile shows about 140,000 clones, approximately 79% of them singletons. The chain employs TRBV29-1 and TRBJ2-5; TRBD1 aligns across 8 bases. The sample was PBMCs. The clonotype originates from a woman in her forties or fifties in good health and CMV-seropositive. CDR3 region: CSVVPTGVETQYF. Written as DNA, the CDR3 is TGCAGCGTGGTCCCGACAGGGGTAGAGACCCAGTACTTC.